This T cell receptor (beta chain) was found in a study of beta chain features in type 1 diabetes (dated by TCRdb to 2017 to 2018). Concerning the study at large: Mean age, gender distribution, total cell number and subset yield were not different between patients and healthy donors. A total of some 100,000,000 sorted cells were examined across all samples, and the number of cells per subset was strongly correlated with RNA yield. The study compared TCRB repertoires of sorted circulating CD4+ T cell subsets between recently diagnosed type 1 diabetes patients and matched healthy donors. Regulatory and stem cell-like memory subsets were isolated from only 8 patients and about eight healthy donors, whereas naive and central memory subsets came from all 28 donors. The full study reports these points: Shorter templates might be favored by PCR, yet because patient and control samples were amplified and corrected together, any such skew would affect both groups equally. At VDJ recombination sites, patients with type 1 diabetes made fewer insertions and deleted more nucleotides, a pattern implying thymic rearrangement abnormalities. Naive, central memory and regulatory TCRB repertoires appeared to be more alike among patients than among healthy donors. Because the HLA sub-analyses included only small numbers of individuals, any influence of HLA type on TCRB rearrangement was left unresolved. A moderate but significant shortening of TCRB CDR3 length was observed in type 1 diabetes patients in all four CD4+ subsets. Because cDNA rather than genomic DNA was sequenced, highly expressing activated cells could have been over-represented, although no difference in activation and CD3 levels was found between groups.

The entire isolated RNA was reverse transcribed using the High Capacity cDNA Reverse Transcription Kit, and thus expressed TCRB transcripts were sequenced. Deep immunoSEQ sequencing was performed on naive, central memory and regulatory T cell samples, with an average of roughly 3.5 million total reads per sample. Sorted cells were lysed in RLT buffer and RNA was extracted with DNase-treated RNeasy Micro or Mini kits, depending on cell number. Each cell subset was processed separately to prevent cross-contamination, with patient and healthy donor samples processed together. The immunoSEQ multiplex PCR was used to amplify TCRB sequences from cDNA, generating 87-bp fragments that spanned the CDR3 region. Sequencing of the amplicons was performed on the Illumina HiSeq platform. On the authors' methods: Synthetic template baselines were used to correct PCR bias computationally, reads within Hamming distance 2 were collapsed together, and singletons that could not be merged were discarded. Reads were aligned against IMGT to assign V, D and J genes, CDR3 length and insertions or deletions at six rearrangement sites. Within each subset, clonotype counts were normalized to sorted cell number, and only after that were true diversity and Gini coefficients computed with the tcR R package. The overlap coefficient, calculated on TCRB nucleotide sequences, was used to quantify repertoire sharing. Out-of-frame TCRB sequences from naive cells were analyzed to stand in for the pre-selection repertoire. The table comes from immuneACCESS by way of TCRdb, which keeps in-frame sequences with V and J called. Part of the clones is missing from these tables; in studies checked, under half for an unresolved V gene and the rest for unknown reasons. Clone size and the V and J calls come from that table; the DNA yielded D and trimming. Here the sample has over 700,000 clones; under 20% occur a single time. The top ten clones comprise 0.02% to 0.03% of the sample.

From its cysteine to its phenylalanine, the CDR3 spans 17 amino acids. Solely the CDR3 DNA is kept, with 51 bases framed from the first base. Per the germline V gene, SGHTA is the CDR1 and FQGNSA is the CDR2. Unmatched junction bases come to 10, with V trimmed by 1 base and J by 6 bases. Each donor gave one peripheral blood draw, approximately 0.11 L on average, collected into heparinised tubes. Naive, central memory, regulatory and stem cell-like memory CD4+ T cells were sorted on a BD FACSAria II using a panel including CD45RO, CCR7, CD25, CD127, CD95 and CD27. A purity above 98% was achieved for all sorted populations. Right away, PBMCs were isolated by Lymphoprep density gradient centrifugation and were stained directly, with no culture step. To minimize batch effects, samples were stained and sorted in pairs, one healthy donor with one patient per experiment. This clone was picked up a small number of times. Its antigen is unknown. No much larger clonotype is one base removed from it; base qualities were not supplied.

This chain is built from TRBV7-2 and TRBJ2-2, with TRBD2 matching 8 junction bases. This TCR was sampled from a woman aged 18 to 35 in good health. The sequenced sample was naive CD4+ T cells from blood. The intended sense of this specimen's cell subset or site label: true naive CD4+ T cells. CDR3 region: CASSLVSVAGLAGELFF. In nucleotides, the sequence is TGTGCCAGCAGCTTAGTGTCGGTAGCGGGATTGGCCGGGGAGCTGTTTTTT.